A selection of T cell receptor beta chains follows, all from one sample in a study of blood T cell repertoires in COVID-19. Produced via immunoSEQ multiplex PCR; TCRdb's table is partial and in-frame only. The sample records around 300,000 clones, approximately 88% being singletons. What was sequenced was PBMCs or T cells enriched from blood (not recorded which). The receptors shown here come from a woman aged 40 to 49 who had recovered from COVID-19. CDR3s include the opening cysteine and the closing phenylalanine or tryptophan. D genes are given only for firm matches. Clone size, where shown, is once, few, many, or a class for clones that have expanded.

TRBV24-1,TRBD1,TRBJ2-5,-,TGTGCCACCAGTGAAAGGGGGCTCCAAGAGACCCAGTACTTC,CATSERGLQETQYF
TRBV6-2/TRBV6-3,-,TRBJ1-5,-,TGTGCCAGCAGTTACGGGCAGGGGAATCAGCCCCAGCATTTT,CASSYGQGNQPQHF
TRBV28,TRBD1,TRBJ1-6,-,TGTGCCAGCAGAAGACAGGGCCATAATTCACCCCTCCACTTT,CASRRQGHNSPLHF
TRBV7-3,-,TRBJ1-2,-,TGTGCCAGCAGCCCCAGCCCCGACGGAACAGGAGGCTACACCTTC,CASSPSPDGTGGYTF
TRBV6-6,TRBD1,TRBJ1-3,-,TGTGCCAGCAGTTACCCGGACAGGGGACACACCATATATTTT,CASSYPDRGHTIYF
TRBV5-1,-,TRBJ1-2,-,TGCGCCAGCAGCGCCAATACTGGGCTAAACTATGGCTACACCTTC,CASSANTGLNYGYTF
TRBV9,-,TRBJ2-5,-,TGTGCCAGCAGCGTCTCAGGGTCCCCTAAGGAGACCCAGTACTTC,CASSVSGSPKETQYF
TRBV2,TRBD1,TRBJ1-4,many,TGTGCCAGCAGCGCCGACAGGGGTGGGATGGGAGAAAAACTGTTTTTT,CASSADRGGMGEKLFF
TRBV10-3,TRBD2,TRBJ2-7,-,TGTGCCATCAGTGCGGCTAGCGGGAGGAACTCCTACGAGCAGTACTTC,CAISAASGRNSYEQYF
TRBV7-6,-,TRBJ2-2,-,TGTGCCAGCAGCTCAAGGACAGCGAACACCGGGGAGCTGTTTTTT,CASSSRTANTGELFF
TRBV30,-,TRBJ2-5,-,TGTGCCTCACTCCGGGACAACCAAGAGACCCAGTACTTC,CASLRDNQETQYF
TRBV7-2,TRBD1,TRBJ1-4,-,TGTGCCAGCAGCTTAGCCAGGGGGCAGGGAAAACTGTTTTTT,CASSLARGQGKLFF
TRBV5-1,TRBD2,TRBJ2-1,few,TGCGCCAGCAGCTTGGTTAGGGGACTAGCGGCTAACAATGAGCAGTTCTTC,CASSLVRGLAANNEQFF
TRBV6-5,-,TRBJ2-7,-,TGTGCCAGCAGTTACTCGAATAGCCCTCCCTACGAGCAGTACTTC,CASSYSNSPPYEQYF
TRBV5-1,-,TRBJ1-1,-,TGCGCCAGCAGCTTGGAGGGGGTGAACACTGAAGCTTTCTTT,CASSLEGVNTEAFF
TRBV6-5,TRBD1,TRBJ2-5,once,TGTGCCAGCTACCAGAAACCGGGACAGCCGTACTTC,CASYQKPGQPYF
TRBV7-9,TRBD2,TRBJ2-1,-,TGTGCCAGCAGCCAAAGTGGTGGGAGGGACCACAATGAGCAGTTCTTC,CASSQSGGRDHNEQFF
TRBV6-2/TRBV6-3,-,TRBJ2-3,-,TGTGCCAGCAGTTACGCGGGACCCTTAAACACAGATACGCAGTATTTT,CASSYAGPLNTDTQYF
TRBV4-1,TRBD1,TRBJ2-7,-,TGCGCCAGCAGCCTTCGACAGGGGGCTGATTTTTACGAGCAGTACTTC,CASSLRQGADFYEQYF
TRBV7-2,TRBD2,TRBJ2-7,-,TGTGCCAGCAGTAGGACTAGTGGCTACGAGCAGTACTTC,CASSRTSGYEQYF
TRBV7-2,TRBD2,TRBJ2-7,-,TGTGCCAGCAGCCCACTAGCGGGAGTTGTCGAGCAGTACTTC,CASSPLAGVVEQYF
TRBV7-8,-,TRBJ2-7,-,TGTGCCAGCAGTGACACCTACGAGCAGTACTTC,CASSDTYEQYF
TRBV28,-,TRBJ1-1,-,TGTGCCAGCAGTTTATCATTGAACACTGAAGCTTTCTTT,CASSLSLNTEAFF
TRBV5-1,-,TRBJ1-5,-,TGCGCCAGCAGCTTGGCCGGCGGGTGGAATCAGCCCCAGCATTTT,CASSLAGGWNQPQHF
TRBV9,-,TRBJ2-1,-,TGTGCCAGCAGCGTAGACCTGCCGGGGAATGAGCAGTTCTTC,CASSVDLPGNEQFF
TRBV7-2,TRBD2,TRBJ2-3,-,TGTGCCAGCAGCTTAGCGAGAGGACTAGTGGGAGATACGCAGTATTTT,CASSLARGLVGDTQYF
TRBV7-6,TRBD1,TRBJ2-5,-,TGTGCCAGCAGCTTCAACTCCGGGACAGGGGTTCGGGAGACCCAGTACTTC,CASSFNSGTGVRETQYF
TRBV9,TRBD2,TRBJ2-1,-,TGTGCCAGCAGCGTAGGACTAGCGGGAGCTAGGGGGGCCAATGAGCAGTTCTTC,CASSVGLAGARGANEQFF
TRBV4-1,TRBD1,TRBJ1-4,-,TGCGCCAGCAGCCAAGGACAGGGGGCTGAAAAACTGTTTTTT,CASSQGQGAEKLFF
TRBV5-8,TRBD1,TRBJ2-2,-,TGTGCCAGCAGCCTCCCAGGGGGCTACCACACCGGGGAGCTGTTTTTT,CASSLPGGYHTGELFF
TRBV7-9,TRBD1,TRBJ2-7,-,TGTGCCAGCAGCAAGGGACAGTCCTCCTACGAGCAGTACTTC,CASSKGQSSYEQYF